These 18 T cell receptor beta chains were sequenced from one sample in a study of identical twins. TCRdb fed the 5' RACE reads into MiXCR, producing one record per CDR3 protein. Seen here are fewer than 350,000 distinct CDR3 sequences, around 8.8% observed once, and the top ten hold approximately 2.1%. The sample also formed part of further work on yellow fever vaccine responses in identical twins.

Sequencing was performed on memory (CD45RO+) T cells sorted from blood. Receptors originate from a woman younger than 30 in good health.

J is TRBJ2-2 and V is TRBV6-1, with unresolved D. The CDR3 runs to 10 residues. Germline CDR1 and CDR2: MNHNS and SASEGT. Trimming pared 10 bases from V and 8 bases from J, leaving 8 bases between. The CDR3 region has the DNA TGTGCCACCCAGAGAGGGGAGCTGTTTTTT. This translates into CATQRGELFF.

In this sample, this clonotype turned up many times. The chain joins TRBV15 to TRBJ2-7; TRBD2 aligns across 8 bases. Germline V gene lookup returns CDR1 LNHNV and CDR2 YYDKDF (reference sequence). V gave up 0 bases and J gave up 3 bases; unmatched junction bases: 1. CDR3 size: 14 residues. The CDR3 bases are TGTGCCACCAGCAGAGAGGGGACTAGCTACGAGCAGTACTTC. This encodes CATSREGTSYEQYF.

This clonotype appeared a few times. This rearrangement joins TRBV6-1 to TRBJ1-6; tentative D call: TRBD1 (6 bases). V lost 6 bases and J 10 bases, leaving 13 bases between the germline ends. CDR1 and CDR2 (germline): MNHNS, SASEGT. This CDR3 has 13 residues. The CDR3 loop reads CASRSSGGSPLHF. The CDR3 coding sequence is TGTGCCAGCAGGTCTTCCGGGGGCTCACCCCTCCACTTT.

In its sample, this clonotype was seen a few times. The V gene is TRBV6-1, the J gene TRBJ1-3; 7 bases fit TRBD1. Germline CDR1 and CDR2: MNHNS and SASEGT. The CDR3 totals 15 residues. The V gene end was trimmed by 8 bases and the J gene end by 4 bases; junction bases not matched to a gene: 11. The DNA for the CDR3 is TGTGCCAGCCACAGGGGCGACTCTCCCGGAAACACCATATATTTT. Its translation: CASHRGDSPGNTIYF.

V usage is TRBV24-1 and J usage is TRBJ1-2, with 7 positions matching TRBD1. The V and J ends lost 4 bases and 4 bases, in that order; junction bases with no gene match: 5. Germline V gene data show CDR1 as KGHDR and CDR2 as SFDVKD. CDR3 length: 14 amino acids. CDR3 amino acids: CATSDRRDSYGYTF. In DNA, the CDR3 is TGTGCCACCAGTGACCGCCGGGACAGCTATGGCTACACCTTC.

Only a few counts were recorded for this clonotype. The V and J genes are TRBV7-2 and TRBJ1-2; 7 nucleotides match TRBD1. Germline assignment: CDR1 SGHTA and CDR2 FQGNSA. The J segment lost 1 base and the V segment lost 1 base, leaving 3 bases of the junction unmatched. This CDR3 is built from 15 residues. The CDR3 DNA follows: TGTGCCAGCAGCTTAGTGGGACAGCTTAACTATGGCTACACCTTC. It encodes CASSLVGQLNYGYTF.

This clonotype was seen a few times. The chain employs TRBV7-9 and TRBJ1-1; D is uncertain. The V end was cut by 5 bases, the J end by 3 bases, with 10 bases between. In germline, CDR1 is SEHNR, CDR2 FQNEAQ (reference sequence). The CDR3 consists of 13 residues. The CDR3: CASSRQRDTEAFF. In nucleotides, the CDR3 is TGTGCCAGCAGCCGGCAGAGAGACACTGAAGCTTTCTTT.

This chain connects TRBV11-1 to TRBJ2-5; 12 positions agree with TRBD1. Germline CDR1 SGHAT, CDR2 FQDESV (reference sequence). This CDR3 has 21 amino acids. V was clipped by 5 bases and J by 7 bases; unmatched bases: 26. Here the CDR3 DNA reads TGTGCCAGCAGCCAACTTAGGGGACCTTCCGGGACAGGGGGCCCTGGATCGACCCAGTACTTC. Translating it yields CASSQLRGPSGTGGPGSTQYF. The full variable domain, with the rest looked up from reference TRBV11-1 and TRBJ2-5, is EAEVAQSPRYKITEKSQAVAFWCDPISGHATLYWYRQILGQGPELLVQFQDESVVDDSQLPKDRFSAERLKGVDSTLKIQPAELGDSAMYLCASSQLRGPSGTGGPGSTQYFGPGTRLLVL.

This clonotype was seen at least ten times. This chain's CDR3 is CASTTMNTEAFF. The CDR3 DNA sequence: TGCGCCAGCACCACCATGAACACTGAAGCTTTCTTT. This chain joins TRBV5-1 and TRBJ1-1; D gene ambiguous. Germline values: CDR1 SGHRS, CDR2 YFSETQ. With 6 bases removed from V and 0 bases from J, the gap between germline ends came to 6 bases. This CDR3 is 12 amino acids long. Variable domain in full (rest from reference TRBV5-1 and TRBJ1-1): KAGVTQTPRYLIKTRGQQVTLSCSPISGHRSVSWYQQTPGQGLQFLFEYFSETQRNKGNFPGRFSGRQFSNSRSEMNVSTLELGDSALYLCASTTMNTEAFFGQGTRLTVV.

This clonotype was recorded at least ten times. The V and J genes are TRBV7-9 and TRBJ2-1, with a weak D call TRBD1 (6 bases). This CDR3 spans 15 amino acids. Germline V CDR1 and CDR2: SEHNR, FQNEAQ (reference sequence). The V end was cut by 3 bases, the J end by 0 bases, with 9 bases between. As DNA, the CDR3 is TGTGCCAGCAGCTTTTCGGACAGCTCCTACAATGAGCAGTTCTTC. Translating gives CASSFSDSSYNEQFF.

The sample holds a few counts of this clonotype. The CDR3 DNA follows: TGTGCCAGCAGTCCGGGACAGGGGAGACTGGGTGAGCAGTTCTTC. Its translation is CASSPGQGRLGEQFF. The rearrangement joins TRBV6-1 to TRBJ2-1, with TRBD1 matching 10 bases. CDR3 length: 15 amino acids. V lost 5 bases, J lost 9 bases, and 10 bases stayed unmatched. Germline V gene sequence: CDR1 MNHNS, CDR2 SASEGT.

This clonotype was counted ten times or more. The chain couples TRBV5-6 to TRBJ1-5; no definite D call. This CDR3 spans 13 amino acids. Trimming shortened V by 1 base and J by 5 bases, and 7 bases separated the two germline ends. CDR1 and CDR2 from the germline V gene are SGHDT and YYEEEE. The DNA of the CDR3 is TGTGCCAGCAGCTTGTTTGGGGATCAGCCCCAGCATTTT. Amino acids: CASSLFGDQPQHF.

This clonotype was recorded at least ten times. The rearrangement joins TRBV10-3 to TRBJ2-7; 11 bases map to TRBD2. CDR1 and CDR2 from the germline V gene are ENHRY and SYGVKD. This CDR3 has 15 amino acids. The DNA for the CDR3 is TGTGCCACCCGTGCTAGCGGGGGGATCTCCGACGAGCAGTACGTC. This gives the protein CATRASGGISDEQYV.

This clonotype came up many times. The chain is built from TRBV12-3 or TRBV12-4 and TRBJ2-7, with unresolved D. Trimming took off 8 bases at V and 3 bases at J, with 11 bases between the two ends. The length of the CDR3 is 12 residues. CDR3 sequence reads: CASLGTDYEQYF. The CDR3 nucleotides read TGTGCCAGCCTCGGAACAGACTACGAGCAGTACTTC.

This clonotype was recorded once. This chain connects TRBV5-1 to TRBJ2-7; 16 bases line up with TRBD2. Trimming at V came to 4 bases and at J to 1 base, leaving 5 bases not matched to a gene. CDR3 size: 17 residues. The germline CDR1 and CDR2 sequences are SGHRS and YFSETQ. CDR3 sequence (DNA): TGCGCCAGCAGCCCGGGACTAGCGGGGGGGCGATCCTACGAGCAGTACGTC. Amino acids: CASSPGLAGGRSYEQYV.

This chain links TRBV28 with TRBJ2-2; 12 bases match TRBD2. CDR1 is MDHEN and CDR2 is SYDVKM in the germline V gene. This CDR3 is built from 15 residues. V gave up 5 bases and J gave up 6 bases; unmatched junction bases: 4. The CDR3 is CASSDPSGGAGELFF. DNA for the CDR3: TGTGCCAGCAGTGACCCTAGCGGGGGGGCCGGGGAGCTGTTTTTT.

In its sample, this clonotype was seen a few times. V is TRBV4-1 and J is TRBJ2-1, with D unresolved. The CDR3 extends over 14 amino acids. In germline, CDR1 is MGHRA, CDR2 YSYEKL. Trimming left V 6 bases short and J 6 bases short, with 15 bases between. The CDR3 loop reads CASSPYSGVNEQFF. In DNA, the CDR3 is TGCGCCAGCAGTCCATACTCAGGCGTCAATGAGCAGTTCTTC.

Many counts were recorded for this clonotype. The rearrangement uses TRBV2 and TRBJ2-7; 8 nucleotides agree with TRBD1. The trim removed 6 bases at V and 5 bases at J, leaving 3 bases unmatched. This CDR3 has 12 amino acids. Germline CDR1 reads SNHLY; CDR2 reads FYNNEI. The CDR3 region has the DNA TGTGCCAGCAGAGCAGGGGGCGACGAGCAGTACTTC. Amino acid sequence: CASRAGGDEQYF.